The T cell receptor (beta chain) described here comes from a study of a mutant IDH1 vaccine in newly diagnosed glioma. Across the study: Before enrollment, patients got radiotherapy alone, temozolomide alone, or mostly the combination.

TCRdb's table, derived via immunoSEQ multiplex PCR, lists solely in-frame clones and lacks some. The profile shows 60,000 to 85,000 clones, about four fifths of them singletons. Time point of the sample: baseline, week 1 (first vaccination visit). Treatment indicated: pre-vaccination baseline after standard-of-care therapy. This TCR came from a man in his fifties or sixties with glioma. The sample consisted of PBMCs, taken from a glioma patient treated with radiotherapy, temozolomide or both.

The CDR3 sequence: CASSQGAGFNSPLHF. The CDR3 coding sequence is TGTGCCAGCAGCCAGGGGGCCGGCTTCAATTCACCCCTCCACTTT. V and J are TRBV5-4 and TRBJ1-6; 8 nucleotides match TRBD1. The V and J ends lost 4 bases and 7 bases, in that order; junction bases with no gene match: 7. The germline V gene encodes CDR1 SGHNT and CDR2 YYREEE (reference sequence). The length of the CDR3 is 15 residues.